The 11 T cell receptor beta chains below were found in one sample sequenced in a study of somatic mutations in cytotoxic T cells in rheumatoid arthritis. Produced via immunoSEQ multiplex PCR; TCRdb's table is partial and in-frame only. The sample includes about 5,000 clones, more than 75% of them seen just once. The sample consisted of CD8+ T cells sorted from blood, taken at a follow-up visit. These receptors were taken from a man in his forties or fifties with rheumatoid arthritis.

The genes are TRBV7-9 and TRBJ2-1; 10 positions match TRBD2. The germline gives CDR1 SEHNR, CDR2 FQNEAQ (reference sequence). Unmatched junction bases numbered 24, after V lost 7 bases and J lost 12 bases. The CDR3 runs to 18 residues. CDR3 DNA sequence: TGTGCCAGCACAACTTCGTGGGTTGGGGCTAGCGGGAGAGGAGGGCAGTTCTTC. Amino acids: CASTTSWVGASGRGGQFF.

The rearrangement links TRBV28 to TRBJ2-1; D remains unclear. CDR1 and CDR2 (germline): MDHEN, SYDVKM. Trimming took off 2 bases at V and 0 bases at J, with 8 bases between the two ends. This CDR3 spans 15 amino acids. CDR3: CASSLLESSYNEQFF. Written as DNA, the CDR3 is TGTGCCAGCAGTTTACTAGAGAGCTCCTACAATGAGCAGTTCTTC.

This clone was observed a few times. The genes are TRBV6-5 and TRBJ2-7; TRBD1 agrees at 8 bases. The V and J ends lost 6 bases and 3 bases, in that order; junction bases with no gene match: 7. The CDR3 loop spans 14 amino acids. CDR1 and CDR2 from the germline V gene are MNHEY and SVGAGI. CDR3 loop: CASRTRDRFYEQYF. The CDR3 DNA sequence: TGTGCCAGCAGGACTCGGGACAGGTTCTACGAGCAGTACTTC.

The rearrangement joins TRBV7-9 to TRBJ2-7; no clear D gene. V was pared by 2 bases and J by 3 bases, with 11 bases between. The CDR3 consists of 14 residues. Germline V gene lookup returns CDR1 SEHNR and CDR2 FQNEAQ (reference sequence). As DNA, the CDR3 is TGTGCCAGCAGCTTATCCGTCGGTGGCTACGAGCAGTACTTC. Translated, it gives CASSLSVGGYEQYF.

This clone was recorded a few times. The J gene is TRBJ2-7, the V gene TRBV28; 15 bases agree with TRBD2. V was pared by 6 bases and J by 2 bases, with 2 bases of the junction left unmatched. This CDR3 region has 15 residues. The germline CDR1 and CDR2 sequences are MDHEN and SYDVKM. In DNA, the CDR3 is TGTGCCAGCAGGGGGACTAGCGGGAGGCCCTACGAGCAGTACTTC. This sequence encodes CASRGTSGRPYEQYF.

CDR3 sequence: CASSYDSGTGELFF. The CDR3 DNA follows: TGTGCCAGCAGTTACGATTCAGGGACCGGGGAGCTGTTTTTT. This sequence joins TRBV6-6 and TRBJ2-2, with D tentatively TRBD1 (5 bases). There are 14 residues in the CDR3. Germline V gives CDR1 MNHNY, CDR2 SVGAGI (reference sequence). V gave up 2 bases and J gave up 5 bases, with 9 bases separating them.

V gene TRBV4-1 combines with J gene TRBJ1-1; no clear D gene. The CDR3 runs to 15 residues. Trimming took off 1 base at V and 2 bases at J, with 11 bases between the two ends. CDR1 is MGHRA and CDR2 is YSYEKL in the germline V gene. CDR3 in DNA: TGCGCCAGCAGCCAAGGCCAACACGCCAACACTGAAGCTTTCTTT. It translates to CASSQGQHANTEAFF.

The chain combines TRBV7-6 with TRBJ1-5; D is undetermined. The germline V gene has CDR1 SGHVS and CDR2 FNYEAQ. Trimming removed 1 base from V and 4 bases from J, with 11 bases in between. The CDR3 has 15 amino acids. The CDR3: CASSLERGRNQPQHF. In nucleotides, the CDR3 is TGTGCCAGCAGCTTAGAAAGAGGGAGGAATCAGCCCCAGCATTTT.

The chain carries TRBV30 and TRBJ2-7; the D call may be TRBD1 or TRBD2 (5 bases each). This CDR3 has 13 residues. Trimming pared 1 base from V and 3 bases from J, leaving 10 bases between. CDR1 is GTSNPN, CDR2 SVGIG, per germline (reference sequence). The chain's CDR3 is CAWSGGTYYEQYF. CDR3 DNA: TGTGCCTGGAGTGGTGGGACGTACTACGAGCAGTACTTC.

For the CDR3, the DNA is TGTGCCAGCAGTGACATGACTAGCGGGAGTGCTGAGCAGTTCTTC. Its protein is CASSDMTSGSAEQFF. The chain has TRBV6-4 and TRBJ2-1; 12 nucleotides agree with TRBD2. Germline CDR1 and CDR2: MRHNA and SNTAGT. The CDR3 loop spans 15 amino acids. V trimming: 2 bases; J trimming: 9 bases; junction bases outside the gene matches: 5.

J is TRBJ2-3 and V is TRBV11-1; D not resolved. V gave up 5 bases and J gave up 2 bases, with 11 bases separating them. In germline, CDR1 is SGHAT, CDR2 FQDESV (reference sequence). The CDR3 sequence is 14 residues long. CDR3 in DNA: TGTGCCAGCAGCCCCGGAGTCGACACAGATACGCAGTATTTT. Its translation: CASSPGVDTDTQYF.